The 19 T cell receptor beta chains below come from one sample, sequenced in a study of post-analysis software for immune sequencing data. Unique-molecular-identifier-tagged TCR beta cDNA libraries were used. MiXCR, run by TCRdb on the PCR reads, gives a single entry per CDR3 protein. The repertoire holds about 540,000 distinct CDR3 sequences, with 34% as singletons. Their specific antigens are unknown. Findings and limits, study-wide: Relative to controls, patients had about 5 TRBV segments at higher frequency, with TRBV5-6, TRBV5-1 and TRBV20-1 among these.

The sample was blood. Receptor source: a girl aged 2-17 years with multiple sclerosis.

The gene calls are TRBV7-9 and TRBJ1-2; weak D call: TRBD1 (6 bases). V lost 4 bases and J lost 0, with 21 bases in between. Per the germline V gene, CDR1 is SEHNR and CDR2 is FQNEAQ (reference sequence). This CDR3 is built from 18 residues. The CDR3 DNA sequence: TGTGCCAGCAGCTCGACGGTGACAGGACACAACTCTAACTATGGCTACACCTTC. Protein sequence: CASSSTVTGHNSNYGYTF.

The chain links TRBV9 to TRBJ2-3; the D gene is possibly TRBD2 (6 bases). The V end lost 0 bases, the J end lost 4 bases, and 9 bases lay between the germline ends. The CDR3 extends over 14 amino acids. Germline CDR1 reads SGDLS; CDR2 reads YYNGEE. CDR3 DNA sequence: TGTGCCAGCAGCGTAGTCGGCGGGGCAGATACGCAGTATTTT. It is translated as CASSVVGGADTQYF.

This clonotype was recorded a few times. The chain is built from TRBV7-2 and TRBJ2-1; TRBD2 might be the D (7 bases). The germline V and J ends were trimmed by 2 bases and 7 bases, with 15 bases remaining between them. The CDR3 extends over 15 amino acids. Germline V CDR1 and CDR2: SGHTA, FQGNSA. This CDR3 is CASSLLVGGRNEQFF. CDR3 in DNA: TGTGCCAGCAGCTTACTAGTGGGGGGGCGGAATGAGCAGTTCTTC. The entire variable domain, with the rest obtained from reference TRBV7-2 and TRBJ2-1, is as follows: GAGVSQSPSNKVTEKGKDVELRCDPISGHTALYWYRQSLGQGLEFLIYFQGNSAPDKSGLPSDRFSAERTGGSVSTLTIQRTQQEDSAVYLCASSLLVGGRNEQFFGPGTRLTVL.

There are a few counts of this clonotype. The CDR3 is CASSFSGGLGRTDTQYF. The DNA of the CDR3 is TGTGCCAGCAGCTTCAGCGGGGGGCTTGGGAGGACAGATACGCAGTATTTT. The J gene is TRBJ2-3, the V gene TRBV7-9, with TRBD2 identical over 9 bases. CDR3 size: 17 residues. The germline V gene encodes CDR1 SEHNR and CDR2 FQNEAQ (reference sequence). V trimming: 3 bases; J trimming: 3 bases; junction bases outside the gene matches: 10. Supplemented by reference TRBV7-9 and TRBJ2-3, the full variable domain reads DTGVSQNPRHKITKRGQNVTFRCDPISEHNRLYWYRQTLGQGPEFLTYFQNEAQLEKSRLLSDRFSAERPKGSFSTLEIQRTEQGDSAMYLCASSFSGGLGRTDTQYFGPGTRLTVL.

This clonotype was recorded only once. The genes are TRBV7-9 and TRBJ1-1; a possible D gene is TRBD1 (6 bases). CDR1 is SEHNR, CDR2 FQNEAQ, per germline (reference sequence). Trimming took off 9 bases at V and 4 bases at J, with 18 bases between the two ends. The CDR3 length is 14 residues. The CDR3 bases are TGTGCCAGACTGCCTCTGGCAGGGGTCACTGAAGCTTTCTTT. It specifies CARLPLAGVTEAFF.

This clonotype was recorded a few times. The chain employs TRBV20-1 and TRBJ2-1; the D is unclear. The CDR3 runs to 14 residues. CDR1 is DFQATT and CDR2 is SNEGSKA in the germline V gene (reference sequence). With 3 bases removed from V and 0 bases from J, the gap between germline ends came to 9 bases. For the CDR3, the DNA is TGCAGTGCTAGTCAGGTCAGCTCCTACAATGAGCAGTTCTTC. Encoded protein: CSASQVSSYNEQFF.

This chain uses TRBV24-1 with TRBJ2-3; perhaps TRBD1 as D (6 bases). V was shortened by 9 bases and J by 2 bases, with 11 bases between the two germline ends. The CDR3 contains 13 residues. Germline V gene lookup returns CDR1 KGHDR and CDR2 SFDVKD. The CDR3 coding sequence is TGTGCCACCGGACAGAGGGACACAGATACGCAGTATTTT. It codes for CATGQRDTDTQYF.

About this clonotype itself: One junction end disagrees with the germline gene, perhaps due to a read error. The chain recombines TRBV9 with TRBJ2-3; 7 bases are shared with TRBD1. Germline CDR1 reads SGDLS; CDR2 reads YYNGEE. CDR3 length: 14 amino acids. CDR3 region: CGSSVAQGEKTQYF. The DNA for the CDR3 is TGTGGCAGCAGCGTAGCCCAGGGGGAGAAGACGCAGTATTTT.

This rearrangement joins TRBV5-1 to TRBJ2-3; TRBD1 agrees at 7 bases. The V and J ends lost 4 bases and 6 bases, in that order; junction bases with no gene match: 5. This CDR3 is built from 13 residues. Germline V gives CDR1 SGHRS, CDR2 YFSETQ. This CDR3 is CASSHGQADTQYF. The CDR3 nucleotides read TGCGCCAGCAGCCACGGACAGGCGGATACGCAGTATTTT.

As concerns this clonotype: This could be a read error, since a much larger clone is one nucleotide away. The rearrangement uses TRBV20-1 and TRBJ2-7; 9 bases are shared with TRBD2. This CDR3 is built from 17 residues. Looked up from germline, CDR1 is DFQATT and CDR2 is SNEGSKA (reference sequence). Trimming cost V 4 bases and J 2 bases; bases outside gene matches: 15. CDR3 sequence: CSAIDPLLGLAAYEQYF. CDR3 sequence (DNA): TGCAGTGCTATCGATCCCTTACTGGGACTAGCAGCCTACGAGCAGTACTTC.

With regard to this clonotype: At one end the junction does not follow the germline gene, possibly because of a read error. The chain combines TRBV14 with TRBJ2-5, with 10 bases fitting TRBD1. Germline V gene lookup returns CDR1 SGHDN and CDR2 FVKESK. CDR3 size: 17 residues. DNA of the CDR3: TGTGCCAGCAGCCGCTACGGGACAGGGGTCTACCAAGGGACCCAGTACTTC. Its protein product is CASSRYGTGVYQGTQYF.

This clonotype was observed a few times. The chain joins TRBV7-8 to TRBJ1-4, with TRBD1 matching 8 bases. Germline lookup yields CDR1 SGHVS and CDR2 FQNEAQ. The CDR3 is made up of 16 amino acids. J gave up 1 base and V 6 bases, and 7 bases lay outside the gene matches. CDR3 in amino acids: CASSLLTGGTNEKLFF. The CDR3 DNA sequence: TGTGCCAGCAGTTTACTCACAGGGGGAACTAATGAAAAACTGTTTTTT.

This clonotype was counted between two and nine times. This chain links TRBV4-1 with TRBJ1-2; D unclear. V was trimmed by 4 bases and J by 0 bases, leaving 15 bases between them. The CDR3 is made up of 16 amino acids. CDR1 is MGHRA, CDR2 YSYEKL, per germline. The CDR3 loop is CASSPSAGLTNYGYTF. CDR3 sequence (DNA): TGCGCCAGCAGCCCCAGTGCGGGTTTGACTAACTATGGCTACACCTTC.

The chain has TRBV20-1 and TRBJ2-3; D is undetermined. CDR1 is DFQATT and CDR2 is SNEGSKA in the germline V gene (reference sequence). CDR3 length equals 13 residues. V lost 0 bases, J lost 0 bases, and 4 bases lay in between. CDR3 DNA: TGCAGTGCTAGAGATGAGAGCACAGATACGCAGTATTTT. Translating it yields CSARDESTDTQYF.

CDR3 sequence: CASSPGITYNSPLHF. For the CDR3, the DNA is TGTGCCAGCAGCCCTGGAATCACCTATAATTCACCCCTCCACTTT. V and J are TRBV7-6 and TRBJ1-6, with D unresolved. The CDR3 has 15 amino acids. The germline V gene has CDR1 SGHVS and CDR2 FNYEAQ. With 5 bases removed from V and 2 bases from J, the gap between germline ends came to 10 bases.

Comments on this clonotype: With a much larger clone just one base away, this may be a read error. The V call is TRBV12-3 or TRBV12-4, the J call TRBJ1-2; D might be TRBD1 (6 bases). The CDR3 extends over 16 amino acids. The CDR3 is CASSAWGGGKIWRYIF. CDR3 sequence (DNA): TGTGCCAGCAGTGCTTGGGGGGGCGGAAAAATCTGGCGCTACATCTTC.

V is TRBV18 and J is TRBJ2-3, with D perhaps matching TRBD1 or TRBD2 (5 bases each). The CDR3 consists of 13 residues. Germline V gene data show CDR1 as KGHSH and CDR2 as LQKENI. With 3 bases removed from V and 6 bases from J, the gap between germline ends came to 10 bases. CDR3 region: CASSPNEGDTQYF. In DNA form, the CDR3 reads TGTGCCAGCTCACCGAATGAGGGGGATACGCAGTATTTT. Using reference TRBV18 and TRBJ2-3 for the parts outside the CDR3, the full variable domain is NAGVMQNPRHLVRRRGQEARLRCSPMKGHSHVYWYRQLPEEGLKFMVYLQKENIIDESGMPKERFSAEFPKEGPSILRIQQVVRGDSAAYFCASSPNEGDTQYFGPGTRLTVL.

This chain connects TRBV7-2 to TRBJ1-2; TRBD1 is a possible D gene (5 bases). Per the germline V gene, CDR1 is SGHTA and CDR2 is FQGNSA. This CDR3 region has 13 residues. V was trimmed by 5 bases and J by 4 bases, leaving 11 bases between them. The CDR3 DNA follows: TGTGCCAGCAGCAGGGACGCGGGCTATGGCTACACCTTC. It translates to CASSRDAGYGYTF.

This clonotype was observed a few times. The chain couples TRBV7-2 to TRBJ2-1, with D maybe TRBD2 (6 bases). This CDR3 has 15 amino acids. V lost 4 bases and J lost 1, with 11 bases in between. The V gene's germline CDR1 is SGHTA and CDR2 FQGNSA. DNA for the CDR3: TGTGCCAGCAGCTCCGGACTACTTTCCTACAATGAGCAGTTCTTC. Amino acid sequence: CASSSGLLSYNEQFF.